At least ten counts were recorded for the clone carrying this TCR beta chain. Its specificity is unknown. This sample was included in a study of CD8 T cells in ankylosing spondylitis. Study-level results: Researchers reportedly found disease-linked clones significantly enriched in matched ankylosing spondylitis synovial fluid. Seven to nine highly homologous variants made up a TCR beta motif, and this motif appeared characteristic of ankylosing spondylitis blood.

The CDR3 contains 15 residues. V lost 5 bases to trimming and J lost 4 bases; unmatched junction nucleotides: 7. It was by quantitative 5'-RACE with molecular barcodes that TCR beta libraries were made. TCRdb reanalysed the 5' RACE reads using MiXCR and keeps one entry per CDR3 protein. Of about 90,000 distinct CDR3 sequences in the sample, more than 8.5% are singletons; the top ten hold approximately 30%. The chain joins TRBV12-3 or TRBV12-4 to TRBJ2-3; 9 bases align to TRBD2. Sequenced: blood, either unsorted or a sorted T cell fraction (not recorded which). The TCR was taken from a male donor with ankylosing spondylitis. The CDR3 sequence: CASSLLAGDPDTQYF. CDR3 bases: TGTGCCAGCAGTCTCTTAGCGGGAGACCCAGATACGCAGTATTTT.